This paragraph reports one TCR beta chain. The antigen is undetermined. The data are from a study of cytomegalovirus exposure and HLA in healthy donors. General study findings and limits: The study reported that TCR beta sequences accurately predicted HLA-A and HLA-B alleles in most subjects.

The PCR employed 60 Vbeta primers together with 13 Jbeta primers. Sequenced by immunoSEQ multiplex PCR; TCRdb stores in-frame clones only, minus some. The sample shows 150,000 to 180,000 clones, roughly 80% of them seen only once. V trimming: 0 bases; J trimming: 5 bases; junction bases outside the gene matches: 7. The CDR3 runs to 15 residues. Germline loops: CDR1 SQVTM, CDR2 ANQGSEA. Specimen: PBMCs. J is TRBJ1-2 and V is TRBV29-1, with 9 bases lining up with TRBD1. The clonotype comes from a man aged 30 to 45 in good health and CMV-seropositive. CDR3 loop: CSVEDQKDRGYGYTF. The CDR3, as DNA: TGCAGCGTTGAAGACCAAAAAGACAGGGGGTATGGCTACACCTTC.